This T cell receptor beta chain was documented in a study of cytomegalovirus exposure and HLA in healthy donors. The wider study: Per a later analysis, the approximately 620 first-cohort and 120 validation repertoires shared one platform.

TCRdb's table, derived via immunoSEQ multiplex PCR, lists solely in-frame clones and lacks some. Among around 150,000 clones listed, 70% to 85% were seen once. Worth noting for this clone: The antigen remains unidentified.

General study results and limits: Many donors carried some public TCRs, although rarity characterized most TCR sequences.

The germline V gene has CDR1 SNHLY and CDR2 FYNNEI. Trimming shortened V by 8 bases and J by 6 bases, and 7 bases separated the two germline ends. The CDR3 spans 11 residues. The specimen was PBMCs. This TCR was recovered from a young man in good health and CMV-seropositive. The chain has TRBV2 and TRBJ1-4; D gene unclear. In DNA form, the CDR3 reads TGTGCCAGCGGCCAGGATGAAAAACTGTTTTTT. Translating it yields CASGQDEKLFF.